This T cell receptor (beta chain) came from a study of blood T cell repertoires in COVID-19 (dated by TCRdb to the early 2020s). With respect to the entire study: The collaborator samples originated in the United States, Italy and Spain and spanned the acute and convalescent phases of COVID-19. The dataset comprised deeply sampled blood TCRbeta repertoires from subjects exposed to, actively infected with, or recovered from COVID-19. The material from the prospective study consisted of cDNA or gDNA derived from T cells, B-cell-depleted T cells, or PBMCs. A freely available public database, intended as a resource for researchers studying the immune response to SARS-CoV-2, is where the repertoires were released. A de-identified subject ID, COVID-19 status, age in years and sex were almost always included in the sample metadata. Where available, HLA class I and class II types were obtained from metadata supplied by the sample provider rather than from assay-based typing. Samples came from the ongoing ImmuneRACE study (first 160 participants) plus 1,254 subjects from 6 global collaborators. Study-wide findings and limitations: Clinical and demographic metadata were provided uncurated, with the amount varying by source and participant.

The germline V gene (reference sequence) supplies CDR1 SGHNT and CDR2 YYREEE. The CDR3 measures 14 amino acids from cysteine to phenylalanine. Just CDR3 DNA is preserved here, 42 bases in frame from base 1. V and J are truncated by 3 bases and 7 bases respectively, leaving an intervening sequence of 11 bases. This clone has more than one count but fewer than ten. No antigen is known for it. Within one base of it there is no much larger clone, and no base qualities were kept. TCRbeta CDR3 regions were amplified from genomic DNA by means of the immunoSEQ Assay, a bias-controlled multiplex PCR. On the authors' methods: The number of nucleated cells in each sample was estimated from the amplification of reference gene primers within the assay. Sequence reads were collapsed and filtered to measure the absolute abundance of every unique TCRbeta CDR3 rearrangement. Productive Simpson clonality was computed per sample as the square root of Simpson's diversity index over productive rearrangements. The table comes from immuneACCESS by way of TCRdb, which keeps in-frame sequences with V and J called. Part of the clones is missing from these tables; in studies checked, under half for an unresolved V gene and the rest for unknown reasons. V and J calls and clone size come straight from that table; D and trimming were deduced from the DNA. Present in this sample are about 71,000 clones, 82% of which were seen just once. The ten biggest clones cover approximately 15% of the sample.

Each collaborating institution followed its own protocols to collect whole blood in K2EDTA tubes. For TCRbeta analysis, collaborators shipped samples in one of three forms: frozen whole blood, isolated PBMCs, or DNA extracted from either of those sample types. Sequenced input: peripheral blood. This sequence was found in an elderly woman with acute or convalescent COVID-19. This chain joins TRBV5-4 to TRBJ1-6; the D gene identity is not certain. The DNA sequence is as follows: TGTGCCAGCAGCTCCCCTGGCTTGAATTCACCCCTCCACTTT. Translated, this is CASSSPGLNSPLHF.